This T cell receptor (beta chain) derives from a study of identical twins. A single record per CDR3 protein comes from TCRdb applying MiXCR to the 5' RACE reads. There are some 500,000 distinct CDR3 sequences in the sample; around 9.6% occur only once, and roughly 3% lies in the top ten. This clonotype was counted ten times or more. Losses at the gene ends were 6 bases for V and 6 bases for J; bases not matched to a gene: 11. The CDR3 runs to 17 residues. The same data also went into a second study, on yellow fever vaccine responses in identical twins.

The V and J genes are TRBV12-3 or TRBV12-4 and TRBJ2-1; TRBD2 matches 13 bases. The sequenced material came from PBMCs. This sequence was found in a young woman in good health. The CDR3 coding sequence is TGTGCCAGCAGCAACAATGCTGGACTAGCGGGGGTCAATGAGCAGTTCTTC. Translated, it gives CASSNNAGLAGVNEQFF.